This T cell receptor beta chain was captured by sequencing in a study of cytomegalovirus exposure and HLA in healthy donors. Sampled while nominally healthy, donors likely had unrecorded immune exposures. This clone was seen once. Its antigen is unknown. Study-level findings and limits: The study labeled fewer than 200 TCR beta chains cytomegalovirus-associated. A prior analysis recorded that most TCR beta V segments were productive about 87% or about 30% of the time.

The primer mix had 60 Vbeta and 13 Jbeta primers. Libraries were prepared by immunoSEQ multiplex PCR; TCRdb keeps only in-frame clonotypes and omits some of them. The data show some 170,000 clones, almost 80% seen once. This CDR3 has 15 amino acids. Germline loops: CDR1 SGHKS, CDR2 YYEKEE (reference sequence). Trimming cost V 4 bases and J 3 bases, with 16 bases left between them. Sample: PBMCs. The chain employs TRBV5-5 and TRBJ1-1; D possibly corresponds to TRBD1 (5 bases). The TCR was taken from a woman between 50 and 59 years old in good health and CMV-seronegative. CDR3: CASSAPGSMDTEAFF. For the CDR3, the DNA is TGTGCCAGCAGCGCTCCAGGGTCAATGGACACTGAAGCTTTCTTT.